The 20 T cell receptor beta chains listed next were all sequenced from one sample in a study of Ad26.COV2.S vaccination and SARS-CoV-2 variants. As to treatment: 19 received Ad26.COV2.S at low or high dose, single or two shots; 5 received placebo; per-sample allocation not given. Collection of samples fell on day 63 after the first vaccine or placebo injection. Clones were read by immunoSEQ multiplex PCR, and TCRdb kept only the in-frame ones, dropping some. The top ten clones hold nearly 7.5% of a sample with about 380,000 clones, around four fifths of them seen once. The source was peripheral blood, collected in a trial of Ad26.COV2.S vaccine versus placebo. Receptor source: a person aged 18-65 years who received the Ad26.COV2.S COVID-19 vaccine or a placebo.

The genes are TRBV4-2 and TRBJ2-2; 8 nucleotides agree with TRBD2. V was pared by 5 bases and J by 3 bases, with 2 bases of the junction left unmatched. Germline CDR1 LGHNA, CDR2 YNFKEQ. This CDR3 comprises 14 residues. The CDR3 DNA is TGTGCCAGCAGCACGGGAGGGGACACCGGGGAGCTGTTTTTT. Translated, it gives CASSTGGDTGELFF.

The table lists this clone with a few counts. This chain connects TRBV19 to TRBJ1-1, with D perhaps TRBD1 (5 bases). In germline, CDR1 is LNHDA, CDR2 SQIVND (reference sequence). V gave up 0 bases and J gave up 11 bases, with 16 bases separating them. This CDR3 is built from 14 residues. The CDR3 region has the DNA TGTGCCAGTAGTATAGAGCACGATTGGGGGTGGGCTTTCTTT. Protein: CASSIEHDWGWAFF.

This chain uses TRBV2 with TRBJ1-2, with 7 positions matching TRBD1. With 6 bases clipped from V and 4 bases from J, the junction kept 14 bases outside the gene matches. The CDR3 spans 16 residues. The V gene's germline CDR1 is SNHLY and CDR2 FYNNEI. DNA of the CDR3: TGTGCCAGCAGGGGACGACAGGGAATTGTCGGCTATGGCTACACCTTC. The encoded protein is CASRGRQGIVGYGYTF.

The chain links TRBV11-2 to TRBJ1-1; no firm D call. There are 13 residues in the CDR3. V was trimmed by 2 bases and J by 1 base, leaving 5 bases between them. Germline CDR1 is SGHAT and CDR2 is FQNNGV. The CDR3 DNA sequence: TGTGCCAGCAGCTTATGGGGGAACACTGAAGCTTTCTTT. Translation: CASSLWGNTEAFF.

J is TRBJ2-7 and V is TRBV7-2; tentative D call: TRBD2 (6 bases). Germline CDR1 and CDR2: SGHTA and FQGNSA. Trimming took 5 bases from V and 5 from J, leaving 16 bases between them. There are 14 residues in the CDR3. The chain's CDR3 is CASSPVGTFNEQYF. DNA of the CDR3: TGTGCCAGCAGCCCAGTAGGGACTTTCAACGAGCAGTACTTC.

This clone was seen just once. V usage is TRBV5-6 and J usage is TRBJ2-7; 7 bases fit TRBD2. Germline V gene sequence: CDR1 SGHDT, CDR2 YYEEEE. Germline trimming cut 4 bases from V and 4 bases from J; bases unmatched to any gene: 14. The CDR3 is 16 amino acids. CDR3 protein: CASSGGGPWTRYEQYF. DNA for the CDR3: TGTGCCAGCAGCGGCGGGGGACCTTGGACCAGATACGAGCAGTACTTC.

CDR3 nucleotides: TGTGCCAGCTCACCGATTCAGGGGACTGAAGCTTTCTTT. It translates to CASSPIQGTEAFF. V gene TRBV18 combines with J gene TRBJ1-1, with D possibly matching TRBD1 (6 bases). With 3 bases removed from V and 5 bases from J, the gap between germline ends came to 10 bases. The V gene's germline CDR1 is KGHSH and CDR2 LQKENI. The CDR3 length is 13 residues.

The V call is TRBV12-3 or TRBV12-4, the J call TRBJ1-1; D unresolved. V was shortened by 3 bases and J by 1 base, with 6 bases between the two germline ends. CDR3 length equals 13 residues. CDR3 nucleotides: TGTGCCAGCAGTTTGAGACAGAACACTGAAGCTTTCTTT. This encodes CASSLRQNTEAFF.

V gene TRBV7-3 combines with J gene TRBJ1-5; no clear D. Between the trimmed V and J ends, which lost 0 bases and 6 bases, there was a span of 15 bases. CDR1 SGHTA and CDR2 FQGTGA come from the germline V gene. The CDR3 is 16 residues long. DNA of the CDR3: TGTGCCAGCAGCTTAACAAAGAGGGCGGGAGGTCAGCCCCAGCATTTT. Translating gives CASSLTKRAGGQPQHF.

The V and J genes are TRBV19 and TRBJ2-3; D uncertain. Deletions cut 1 base from V and 8 bases from J, with 4 bases between. In germline, CDR1 is LNHDA, CDR2 SQIVND (reference sequence). This CDR3 comprises 11 residues. The CDR3 reads CASSIASTQYF. CDR3 in DNA: TGTGCCAGTAGTATAGCTAGTACGCAGTATTTT.

J is TRBJ1-1 and V is TRBV18; D may be TRBD1 (6 bases). CDR1 KGHSH and CDR2 LQKENI come from the germline V gene. Trimming cost V 3 bases and J 2 bases, with 13 bases left between them. The CDR3 is 15 amino acids. CDR3 region: CASSPYQGSNTEAFF. The CDR3 DNA reads as TGTGCCAGCTCACCGTACCAGGGGTCCAACACTGAAGCTTTCTTT. Full variable domain (remainder filled in from reference TRBV18 and TRBJ1-1): NAGVMQNPRHLVRRRGQEARLRCSPMKGHSHVYWYRQLPEEGLKFMVYLQKENIIDESGMPKERFSAEFPKEGPSILRIQQVVRGDSAAYFCASSPYQGSNTEAFFGQGTRLTVV.

The V gene is TRBV5-4, the J gene TRBJ2-2; 9 bases match TRBD2. In germline, CDR1 is SGHNT, CDR2 YYREEE (reference sequence). The CDR3 runs to 17 residues. V lost 1 base and J lost 4; bases outside the gene matches: 8. The CDR3 sequence: CASSLWSSGRPTGELFF. Here the CDR3 DNA reads TGTGCCAGCAGCTTGTGGTCCAGCGGGAGGCCCACCGGGGAGCTGTTTTTT.

The gene calls are TRBV20-1 and TRBJ1-3; no reliable D call. The CDR3 is made up of 8 amino acids. The germline CDR1 and CDR2 sequences are DFQATT and SNEGSKA (reference sequence). The CDR3 loop is CRWNTIYF. DNA for the CDR3: TGCAGATGGAACACCATATATTTT.

The rearrangement links TRBV12-3 or TRBV12-4 to TRBJ2-3, with D unresolved. The CDR3 runs to 11 residues. Trimming removed 3 bases from V and 6 bases from J, with 4 bases in between. The CDR3 loop reads CASSLRDTQYF. The DNA of the CDR3 is TGTGCCAGCAGTTTGCGGGATACGCAGTATTTT.

V is TRBV4-2 and J is TRBJ1-3; D is unresolved. The CDR3 loop spans 16 amino acids. Germline V CDR1 and CDR2: LGHNA, YNFKEQ. Trimming removed 1 base at V and 0 bases at J, with 10 bases between. Written as DNA, the CDR3 is TGTGCCAGCAGCCAAGTCGGCAGCGACTCTGGAAACACCATATATTTT. Translated: CASSQVGSDSGNTIYF.

The chain carries TRBV29-1 and TRBJ1-2, with TRBD1 matching 7 bases. With 7 bases clipped from V and 7 bases from J, the junction kept 9 bases outside the gene matches. The CDR3 length is 12 residues. Germline V gene sequence: CDR1 SQVTM, CDR2 ANQGSEA. CDR3 in amino acids: CSARTDRAGYTF. CDR3 DNA: TGCAGCGCCCGAACCGACAGGGCTGGCTACACCTTC.

The V and J genes are TRBV27 and TRBJ2-7, with TRBD1 identical over 9 bases. The germline gives CDR1 MNHEY, CDR2 SMNVEV (reference sequence). CDR3 length equals 15 residues. Trimming removed 2 bases from V and 4 bases from J; junction bases left unmatched: 6. CDR3 bases: TGTGCCAGCAGTTTAGCGACAGGGGGGCCGTACGAGCAGTACTTC. Translating gives CASSLATGGPYEQYF.

The chain combines TRBV11-3 with TRBJ2-5; D possibly corresponds to TRBD2 (6 bases). V was clipped by 8 bases and J by 2 bases, with 18 bases between them. This CDR3 spans 15 amino acids. The germline V gene has CDR1 SGHNT and CDR2 YENEEA. The CDR3 protein is CASGGNGKTQETQYF. CDR3 bases: TGTGCCAGCGGAGGGAATGGGAAGACACAAGAGACCCAGTACTTC.

Of note for this clone: The junction does not match germline at one end; this may be a read error. The chain employs TRBV5-1 and TRBJ1-2; D perhaps matches TRBD1 (6 bases). Germline-derived CDR1 and CDR2 are SGHRS and YFSETQ. CDR3 length: 12 residues. CDR3 loop: CASSLQGQRGAF. CDR3 nucleotide sequence: TGCGCCAGCAGCTTGCAGGGACAAAGAGGAGCCTTC.

The CDR3 nucleotides read TGTGCCAGCAGTGACACAGGGGGCAATTCACCCCTCCACTTT. Translation: CASSDTGGNSPLHF. The V call is TRBV6-4, the J call TRBJ1-6; 9 positions match TRBD1. CDR1 is MRHNA, CDR2 SNTAGT, per germline. Trimming cost V 2 bases and J 7 bases; bases outside gene matches: 0. The CDR3 has 14 amino acids.